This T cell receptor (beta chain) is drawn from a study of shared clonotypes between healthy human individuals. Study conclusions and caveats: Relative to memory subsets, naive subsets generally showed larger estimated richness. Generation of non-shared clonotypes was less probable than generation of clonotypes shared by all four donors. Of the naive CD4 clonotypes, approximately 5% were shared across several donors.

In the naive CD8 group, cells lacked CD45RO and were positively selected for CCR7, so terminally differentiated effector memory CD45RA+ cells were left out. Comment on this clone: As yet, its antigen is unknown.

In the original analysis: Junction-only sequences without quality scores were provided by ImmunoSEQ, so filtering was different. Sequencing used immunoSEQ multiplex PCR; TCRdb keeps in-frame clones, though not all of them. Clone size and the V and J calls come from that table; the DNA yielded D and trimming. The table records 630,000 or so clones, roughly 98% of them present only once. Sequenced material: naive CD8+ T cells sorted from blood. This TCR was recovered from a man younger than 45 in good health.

DNA for the CDR3: TGTGCCAGCACGGGGGGGATAGCCCATGAGCAGTTCTTC. Translated: CASTGGIAHEQFF. The V call is TRBV2, the J call TRBJ2-1; 8 bases match TRBD2. J lost 8 bases, V lost 7 bases, and 7 bases had no gene match. The CDR3 contains 13 residues. Germline lookup yields CDR1 SNHLY and CDR2 FYNNEI.